This passage covers 4 T cell receptor beta chains from one sample sequenced in a study of cytomegalovirus exposure and HLA in healthy donors. The PCR ran on 60 Vbeta and 13 Jbeta primers. Libraries were prepared by immunoSEQ multiplex PCR; TCRdb keeps only in-frame clonotypes and omits some of them. Of approximately 200,000 clones detected, 70% to 85% appear once; the ten largest clones hold approximately 4.7%. Material: PBMCs. The receptors shown here come from a woman aged 25 to 39 in good health and CMV-seropositive.

This clone is a singleton in its sample. The genes are TRBV4-1 and TRBJ2-1, with 10 bases lining up with TRBD2. The CDR3 runs 20 residues. The germline gives CDR1 MGHRA, CDR2 YSYEKL. J was trimmed by 2 bases and V by 3 bases; bases with no gene match: 16. The CDR3 region is CASSQLFGGGTSGTYNEQFF. Here the CDR3 DNA reads TGCGCCAGCAGCCAGCTTTTCGGTGGGGGCACTAGCGGGACCTACAATGAGCAGTTCTTC.

This clone showed up just a few times. The rearrangement links TRBV11-3 to TRBJ2-3, with 7 bases identical to TRBD1. With 3 bases clipped from V and 2 bases from J, the junction kept 5 bases outside the gene matches. CDR3 length equals 15 residues. Per the germline V gene, CDR1 is SGHNT and CDR2 is YENEEA. CDR3 sequence reads: CASSFSGQTTDTQYF. As DNA, the CDR3 is TGTGCCAGCAGCTTTTCGGGACAGACCACAGATACGCAGTATTTT.

The DNA of the CDR3 is TGCGCCAGCAGCCGATACAGGGGGCTTAACACAGATACGCAGTATTTT. It encodes CASSRYRGLNTDTQYF. The chain recombines TRBV4-3 with TRBJ2-3; 9 nucleotides line up with TRBD1. Germline CDR1 and CDR2: LGHNA and YSLEER. Trimming took 4 bases from V and 2 from J; bases not matched to a gene: 7. The CDR3 spans 16 residues.

V and J are TRBV7-2 and TRBJ2-1, with TRBD2 identical over 7 bases. V lost 0 bases to trimming and J lost 4 bases; unmatched junction nucleotides: 6. The CDR3 consists of 16 residues. Germline CDR1 SGHTA, CDR2 FQGNSA. This chain's CDR3 is CASSLAGGGGYNEQFF. DNA of the CDR3: TGTGCCAGCAGCTTAGCGGGCGGGGGTGGGTACAATGAGCAGTTCTTC.